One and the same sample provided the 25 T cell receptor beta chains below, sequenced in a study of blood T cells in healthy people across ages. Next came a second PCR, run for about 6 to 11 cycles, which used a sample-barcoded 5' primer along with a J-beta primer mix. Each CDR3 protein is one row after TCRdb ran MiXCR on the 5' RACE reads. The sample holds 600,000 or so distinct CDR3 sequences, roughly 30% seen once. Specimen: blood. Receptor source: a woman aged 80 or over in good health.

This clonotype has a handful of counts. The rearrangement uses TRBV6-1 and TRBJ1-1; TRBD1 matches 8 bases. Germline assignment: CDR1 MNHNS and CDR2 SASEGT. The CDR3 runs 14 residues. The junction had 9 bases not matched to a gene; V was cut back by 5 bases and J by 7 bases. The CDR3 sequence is CASSLLGQGYEAFF. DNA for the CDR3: TGTGCCAGCAGTCTCCTCGGACAGGGATATGAAGCTTTCTTT.

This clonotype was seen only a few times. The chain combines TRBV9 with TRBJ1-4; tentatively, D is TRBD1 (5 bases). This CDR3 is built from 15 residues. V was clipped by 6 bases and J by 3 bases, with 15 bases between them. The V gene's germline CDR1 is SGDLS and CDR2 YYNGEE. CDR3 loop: CASTSTGGANEKLFF. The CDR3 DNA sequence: TGTGCCAGCACCTCGACTGGAGGGGCTAATGAAAAACTGTTTTTT.

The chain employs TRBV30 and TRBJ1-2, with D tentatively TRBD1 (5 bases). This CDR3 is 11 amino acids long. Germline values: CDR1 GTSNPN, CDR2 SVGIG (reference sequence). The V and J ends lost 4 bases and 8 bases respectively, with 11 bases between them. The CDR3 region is CAWKQGEGYTF. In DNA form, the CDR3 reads TGTGCCTGGAAGCAAGGGGAGGGCTACACCTTC.

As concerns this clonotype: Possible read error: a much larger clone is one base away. The CDR3 loop reads CSAGADRNDKLFF. In DNA form, the CDR3 reads TGCAGTGCTGGCGCTGACAGGAATGACAAACTGTTTTTT. The V and J genes are TRBV20-1 and TRBJ1-4, with TRBD1 as a possible D gene (6 bases). The CDR3 extends over 13 amino acids. CDR1 and CDR2 (germline): DFQATT, SNEGSKA (reference sequence).

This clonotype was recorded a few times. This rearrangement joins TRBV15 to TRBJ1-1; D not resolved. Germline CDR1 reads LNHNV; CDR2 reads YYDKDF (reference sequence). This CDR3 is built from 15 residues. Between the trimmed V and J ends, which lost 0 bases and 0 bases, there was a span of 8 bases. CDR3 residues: CATSRDFKMNTEAFF. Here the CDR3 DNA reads TGTGCCACCAGCAGAGATTTCAAGATGAACACTGAAGCTTTCTTT.

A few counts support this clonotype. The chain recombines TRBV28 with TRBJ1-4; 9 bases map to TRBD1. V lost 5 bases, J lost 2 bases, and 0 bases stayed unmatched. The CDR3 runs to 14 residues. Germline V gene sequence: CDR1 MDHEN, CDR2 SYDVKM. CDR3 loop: CASSGTGTNEKLFF. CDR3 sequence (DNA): TGTGCCAGCAGTGGGACAGGGACTAATGAAAAACTGTTTTTT.

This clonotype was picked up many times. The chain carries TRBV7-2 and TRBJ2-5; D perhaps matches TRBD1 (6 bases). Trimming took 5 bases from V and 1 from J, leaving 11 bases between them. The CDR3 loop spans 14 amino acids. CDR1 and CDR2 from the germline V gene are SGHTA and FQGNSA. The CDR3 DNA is TGTGCCAGCAGCCCGTGGACAGCCCAAGAGACCCAGTACTTC. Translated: CASSPWTAQETQYF. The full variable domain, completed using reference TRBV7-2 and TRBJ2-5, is GAGVSQSPSNKVTEKGKDVELRCDPISGHTALYWYRQSLGQGLEFLIYFQGNSAPDKSGLPSDRFSAERTGGSVSTLTIQRTQQEDSAVYLCASSPWTAQETQYFGPGTRLLVL.

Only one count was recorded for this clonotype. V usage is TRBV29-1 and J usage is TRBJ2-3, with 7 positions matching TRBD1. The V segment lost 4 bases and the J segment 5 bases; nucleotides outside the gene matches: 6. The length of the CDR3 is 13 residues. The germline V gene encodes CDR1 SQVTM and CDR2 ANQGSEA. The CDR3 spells CSVGDSKGDTQYF. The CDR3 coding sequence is TGCAGCGTTGGGGACAGCAAGGGAGATACGCAGTATTTT.

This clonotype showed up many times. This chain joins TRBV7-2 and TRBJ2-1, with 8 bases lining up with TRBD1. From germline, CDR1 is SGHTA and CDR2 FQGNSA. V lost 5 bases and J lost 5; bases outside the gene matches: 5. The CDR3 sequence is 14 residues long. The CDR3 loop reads CASSGDRSDNEQFF. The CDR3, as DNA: TGTGCCAGCAGCGGGGACAGGAGCGACAATGAGCAGTTCTTC.

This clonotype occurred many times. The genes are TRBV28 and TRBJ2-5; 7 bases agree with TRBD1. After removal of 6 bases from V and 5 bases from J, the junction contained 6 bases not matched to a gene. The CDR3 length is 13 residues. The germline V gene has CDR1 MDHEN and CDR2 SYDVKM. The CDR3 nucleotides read TGTGCCAGCAGCCTAGGGGGCTCGGAGACCCAGTACTTC. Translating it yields CASSLGGSETQYF.

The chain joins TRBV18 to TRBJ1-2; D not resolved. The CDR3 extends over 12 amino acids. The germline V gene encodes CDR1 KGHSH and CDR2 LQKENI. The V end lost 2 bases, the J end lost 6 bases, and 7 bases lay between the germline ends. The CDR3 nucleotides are TGTGCCAGCTCACCAGGTGAGGATGGCTACACCTTC. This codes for CASSPGEDGYTF.

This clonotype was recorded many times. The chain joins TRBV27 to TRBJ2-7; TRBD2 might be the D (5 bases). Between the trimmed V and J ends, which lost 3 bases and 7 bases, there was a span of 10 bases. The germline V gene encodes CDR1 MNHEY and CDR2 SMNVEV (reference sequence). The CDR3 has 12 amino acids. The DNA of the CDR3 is TGTGCCAGCAGTTTGAGCGGTGTTGAGCAGTACTTC. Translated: CASSLSGVEQYF.

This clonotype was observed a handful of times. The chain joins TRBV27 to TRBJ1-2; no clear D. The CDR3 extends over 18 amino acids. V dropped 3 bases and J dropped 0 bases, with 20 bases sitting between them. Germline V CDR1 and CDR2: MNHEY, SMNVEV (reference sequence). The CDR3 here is CASSFRGTDLFTNYGYTF. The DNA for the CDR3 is TGTGCCAGCAGTTTTAGAGGCACAGACCTCTTTACTAACTATGGCTACACCTTC.

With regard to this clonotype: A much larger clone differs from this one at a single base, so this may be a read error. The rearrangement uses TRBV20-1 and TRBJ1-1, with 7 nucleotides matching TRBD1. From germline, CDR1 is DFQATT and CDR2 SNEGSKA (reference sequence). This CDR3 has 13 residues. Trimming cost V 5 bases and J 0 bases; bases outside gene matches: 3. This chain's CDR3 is CSAGQDLNTEAFF. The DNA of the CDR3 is TGCAGTGCTGGACAGGACCTGAACACTGAAGCTTTCTTT.

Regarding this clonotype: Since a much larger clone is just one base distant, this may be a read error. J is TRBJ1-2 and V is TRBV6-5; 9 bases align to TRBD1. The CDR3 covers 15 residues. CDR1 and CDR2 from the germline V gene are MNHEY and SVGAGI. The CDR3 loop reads CASSSGQGRSYGYIF. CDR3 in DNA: TGTGCCAGCAGTTCCGGACAGGGGAGGAGCTATGGCTACATCTTC.

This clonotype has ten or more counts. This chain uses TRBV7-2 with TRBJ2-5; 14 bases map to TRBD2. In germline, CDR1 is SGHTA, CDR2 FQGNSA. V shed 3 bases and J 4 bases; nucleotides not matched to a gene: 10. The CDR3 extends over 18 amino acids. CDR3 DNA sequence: TGTGCCAGCAGCTTGGTTTCCGGGACTAGCGGGGGTAGAGAGACCCAGTACTTC. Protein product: CASSLVSGTSGGRETQYF.

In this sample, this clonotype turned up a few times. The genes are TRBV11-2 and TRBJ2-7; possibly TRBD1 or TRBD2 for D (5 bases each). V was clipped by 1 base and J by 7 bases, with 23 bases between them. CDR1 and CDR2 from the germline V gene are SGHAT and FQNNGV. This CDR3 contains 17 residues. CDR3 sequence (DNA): TGTGCCAGCAGCTTAGGGCTCTCGAGGGGCCTTCACAATGAGCAGTACTTC. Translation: CASSLGLSRGLHNEQYF.

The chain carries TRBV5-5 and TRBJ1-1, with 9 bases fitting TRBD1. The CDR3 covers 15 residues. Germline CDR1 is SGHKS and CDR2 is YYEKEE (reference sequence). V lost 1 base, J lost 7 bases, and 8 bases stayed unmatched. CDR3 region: CASSLKGTGYGEAFF. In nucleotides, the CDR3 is TGTGCCAGCAGCTTGAAAGGGACAGGGTACGGTGAAGCTTTCTTT. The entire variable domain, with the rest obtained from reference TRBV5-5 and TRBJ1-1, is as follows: DAGVTQSPTHLIKTRGQQVTLRCSPISGHKSVSWYQQVLGQGPQFIFQYYEKEERGRGNFPDRFSARQFPNYSSELNVNALLLGDSALYLCASSLKGTGYGEAFFGQGTRLTVV.

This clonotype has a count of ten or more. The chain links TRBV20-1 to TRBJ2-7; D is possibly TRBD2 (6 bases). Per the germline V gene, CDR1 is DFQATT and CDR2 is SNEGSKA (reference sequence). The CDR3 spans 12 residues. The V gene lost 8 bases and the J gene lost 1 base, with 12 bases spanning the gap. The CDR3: CSPRGESYEQYF. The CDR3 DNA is TGCAGTCCGCGGGGAGAATCCTACGAGCAGTACTTC.

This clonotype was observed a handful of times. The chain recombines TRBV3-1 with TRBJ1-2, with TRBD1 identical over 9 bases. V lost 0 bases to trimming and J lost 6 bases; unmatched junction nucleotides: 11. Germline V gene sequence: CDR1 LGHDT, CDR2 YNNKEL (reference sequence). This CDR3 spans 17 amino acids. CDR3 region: CASSQDFLAGTGNGYTF. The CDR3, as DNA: TGTGCCAGCAGCCAAGATTTCTTGGCCGGGACAGGGAATGGCTACACCTTC.

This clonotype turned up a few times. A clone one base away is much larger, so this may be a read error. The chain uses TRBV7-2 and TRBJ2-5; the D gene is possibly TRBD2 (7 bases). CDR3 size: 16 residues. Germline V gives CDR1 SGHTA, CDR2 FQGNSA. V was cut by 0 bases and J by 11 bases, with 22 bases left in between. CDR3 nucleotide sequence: TGTGCCAGCAGCTTAGCGGCCGCGGGGGCCTTTAATGAGCAGTACTTC. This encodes CASSLAAAGAFNEQYF.

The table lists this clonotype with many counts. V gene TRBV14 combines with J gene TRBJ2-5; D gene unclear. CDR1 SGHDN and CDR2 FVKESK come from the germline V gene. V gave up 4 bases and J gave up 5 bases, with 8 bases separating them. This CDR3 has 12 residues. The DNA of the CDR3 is TGTGCCAGCAGCCCCCTGACGGAGACCCAGTACTTC. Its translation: CASSPLTETQYF.

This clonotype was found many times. The CDR3 region is CASSLAATGATDTQYF. CDR3 coding DNA: TGCGCCAGCAGCTTGGCCGCGACAGGGGCCACAGATACGCAGTATTTT. The chain joins TRBV5-1 to TRBJ2-3, with TRBD1 identical over 8 bases. CDR1 and CDR2 (germline): SGHRS, YFSETQ. The CDR3 is 16 amino acids. With 0 bases clipped from V and 2 bases from J, the junction kept 5 bases outside the gene matches. The full variable domain, in which reference TRBV5-1 and TRBJ2-3 provide the parts outside the CDR3, is KAGVTQTPRYLIKTRGQQVTLSCSPISGHRSVSWYQQTPGQGLQFLFEYFSETQRNKGNFPGRFSGRQFSNSRSEMNVSTLELGDSALYLCASSLAATGATDTQYFGPGTRLTVL.

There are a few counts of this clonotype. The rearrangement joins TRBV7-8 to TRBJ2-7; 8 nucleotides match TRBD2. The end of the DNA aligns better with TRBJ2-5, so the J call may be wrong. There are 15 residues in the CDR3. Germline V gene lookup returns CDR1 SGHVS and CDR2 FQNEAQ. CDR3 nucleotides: TGTGCCAGCAGCGGAAGCGGGGGCTATGGGGAGACCCAGTACTTC. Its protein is CASSGSGGYGETQYF.

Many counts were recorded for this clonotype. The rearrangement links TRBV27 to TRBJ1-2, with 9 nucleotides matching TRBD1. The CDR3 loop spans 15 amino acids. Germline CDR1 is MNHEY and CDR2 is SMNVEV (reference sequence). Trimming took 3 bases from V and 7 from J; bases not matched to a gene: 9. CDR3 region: CASSLFGTGNGGYTF. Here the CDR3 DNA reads TGTGCCAGCAGTTTGTTTGGGACAGGGAATGGTGGCTACACCTTC.